This entry lists 5 T cell receptor beta chains sequenced from one sample in a study of blood T cell repertoires in COVID-19. Assay: immunoSEQ multiplex PCR; the TCRdb copy retains only in-frame clones and omits some. The data show 170,000 or so clones, around 90% seen once. The specimen sequenced was peripheral blood. The receptors derive from a man aged 35 to 55 with active or convalescent COVID-19.

The chain joins TRBV5-1 to TRBJ2-3; TRBD1 agrees at 7 bases. Losses at the gene ends were 4 bases for V and 2 bases for J; bases not matched to a gene: 4. The CDR3 consists of 14 residues. The germline CDR1 and CDR2 sequences are SGHRS and YFSETQ. CDR3 coding DNA: TGCGCCAGCAGCACGACAGGGTCCACAGATACGCAGTATTTT. Amino acid sequence: CASSTTGSTDTQYF.

This rearrangement joins TRBV28 to TRBJ2-7; D is perhaps TRBD1 (6 bases). The CDR3 loop spans 14 amino acids. Between the trimmed V and J ends, which lost 5 bases and 4 bases, there was a span of 15 bases. Germline values: CDR1 MDHEN, CDR2 SYDVKM. This CDR3 reads CASSPSTGLYEQYF. The CDR3 DNA is TGTGCCAGCAGTCCTTCGACAGGCTTATACGAGCAGTACTTC.

The chain carries TRBV11-2 and TRBJ1-4; D is uncertain. The V gene's germline CDR1 is SGHAT and CDR2 FQNNGV. Trimming pared 1 base from V and 5 bases from J, leaving 11 bases between. The CDR3 has 15 amino acids. The CDR3 sequence is CASSLVGLGNEKLFF. CDR3 nucleotide sequence: TGTGCCAGCAGCTTAGTTGGGTTGGGCAATGAAAAACTGTTTTTT.

The chain uses TRBV30 and TRBJ1-6, with D maybe TRBD1 (6 bases). This CDR3 comprises 15 residues. The V and J ends lost 1 base and 5 bases respectively, with 12 bases between them. Germline CDR1 GTSNPN, CDR2 SVGIG (reference sequence). The CDR3 is CAWSALDRDNSPLHF. CDR3 DNA: TGTGCCTGGAGTGCCCTGGACAGAGATAATTCACCCCTCCACTTT.

The V and J genes are TRBV7-9 and TRBJ2-7; 10 bases fit TRBD1. The ends lost 1 base at V and 2 bases at J; junction bases unmatched: 2. Germline V gene lookup returns CDR1 SEHNR and CDR2 FQNEAQ (reference sequence). This CDR3 comprises 15 residues. Here the CDR3 reads CASSLGDRGTYEQYF. CDR3 DNA: TGTGCCAGCAGCTTAGGGGACAGGGGCACCTACGAGCAGTACTTC.